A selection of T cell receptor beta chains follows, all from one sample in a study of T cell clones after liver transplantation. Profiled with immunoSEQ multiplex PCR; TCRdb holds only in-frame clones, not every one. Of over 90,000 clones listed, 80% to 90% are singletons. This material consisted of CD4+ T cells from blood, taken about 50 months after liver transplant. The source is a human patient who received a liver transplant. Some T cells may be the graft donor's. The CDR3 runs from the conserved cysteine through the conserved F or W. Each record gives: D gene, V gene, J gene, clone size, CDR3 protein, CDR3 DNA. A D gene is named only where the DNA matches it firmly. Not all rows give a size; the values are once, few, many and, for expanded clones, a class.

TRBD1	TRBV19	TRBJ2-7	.	CASSIGQGYEQYF	TGTGCCAGTAGTATCGGACAGGGCTACGAGCAGTACTTC
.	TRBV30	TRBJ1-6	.	CAWATGLNSPLHF	TGTGCCTGGGCAACAGGGTTAAATTCACCCCTCCACTTT
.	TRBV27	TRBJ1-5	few	CASSRGDRNQPQHF	TGTGCCAGCAGTAGGGGTGATCGCAATCAGCCCCAGCATTTT
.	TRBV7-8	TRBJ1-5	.	CASSLASPGGNQPQHF	TGTGCCAGCAGCTTAGCGTCCCCTGGGGGCAATCAGCCCCAGCATTTT
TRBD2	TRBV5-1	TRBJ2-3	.	CASSLASGSSADTQYF	TGCGCCAGCAGCTTGGCTAGCGGGAGCTCGGCAGATACGCAGTATTTT
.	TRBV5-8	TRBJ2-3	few	CASSLRSGTSYSQYF	TGTGCCAGCAGCTTGCGGTCAGGGACCTCGTATTCGCAGTATTTT
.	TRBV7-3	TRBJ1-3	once	CASSPTDSGNTIYF	TGTGCCAGCAGCCCGACAGACTCTGGAAACACCATATATTTT
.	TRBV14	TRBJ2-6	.	CASSQGFPLSGANVLTF	TGTGCCAGCAGCCAGGGTTTCCCTCTCTCTGGGGCCAACGTCCTGACTTTC
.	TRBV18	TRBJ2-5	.	CASSLDIQETQYF	TGTGCCAGCTCACTAGACATACAAGAGACCCAGTACTTC
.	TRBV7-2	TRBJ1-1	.	CASSPQRGQALIEAFF	TGTGCCAGCAGCCCCCAGAGAGGCCAAGCGCTTATTGAAGCTTTCTTT
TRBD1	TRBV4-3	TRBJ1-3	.	CASSQDLTGATGNTIYF	TGCGCCAGCAGCCAAGACCTGACAGGGGCTACGGGAAACACCATATATTTT
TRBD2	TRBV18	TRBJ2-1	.	CASSPVRTSGGNEQFF	TGTGCCAGCTCCCCCGTGAGGACTAGCGGTGGCAATGAGCAGTTCTTC
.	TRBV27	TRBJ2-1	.	CASSSPRPGGTEVVSSYNEQFF	TGTGCCAGCAGCTCCCCACGCCCCGGAGGGACAGAGGTAGTGAGCTCCTACAATGAGCAGTTCTTC
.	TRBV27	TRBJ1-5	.	CASSGTGFNQPQHF	TGTGCCAGCAGTGGTACAGGGTTCAATCAGCCCCAGCATTTT
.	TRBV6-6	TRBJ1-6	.	CASSYDRGRGSPLHF	TGTGCCAGCAGTTACGATAGGGGAAGAGGTTCACCCCTCCACTTT
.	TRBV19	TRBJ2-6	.	CASSNQDSGANVLTF	TGTGCCAGTAGTAACCAGGACTCTGGGGCCAACGTCCTGACTTTC
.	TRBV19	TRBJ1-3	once	CASSIVASGLGNTIYF	TGTGCCAGTAGTATAGTGGCCTCGGGACTAGGAAACACCATATATTTT
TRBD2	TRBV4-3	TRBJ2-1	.	CASSRTSGGQSNEQFF	TGCGCCAGCAGCCGGACTAGCGGGGGACAATCGAATGAGCAGTTCTTC
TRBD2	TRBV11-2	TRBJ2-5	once	CASSFRTSGAPGTQYF	TGTGCCAGCAGCTTCCGGACTAGCGGGGCCCCGGGGACCCAGTACTTC
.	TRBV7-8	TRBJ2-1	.	CASSPNRGLSSYNEQFF	TGTGCCAGCAGCCCTAATCGAGGGCTCAGCTCCTACAATGAGCAGTTCTTC
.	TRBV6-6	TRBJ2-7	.	CASSYREGGYEQYF	TGTGCCAGCAGTTACAGGGAGGGGGGCTACGAGCAGTACTTC
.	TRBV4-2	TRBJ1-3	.	CASSQDDRTLSGNTIYF	TGTGCCAGCAGCCAGGACGACAGGACCCTCTCTGGAAACACCATATATTTT
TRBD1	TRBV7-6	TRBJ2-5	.	CASSPQGETQYF	TGTGCCAGCAGCCCACAGGGGGAGACCCAGTACTTC
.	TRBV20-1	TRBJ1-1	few	CSASSSGAAFF	TGCAGTGCTAGTTCGTCCGGGGCCGCTTTCTTT
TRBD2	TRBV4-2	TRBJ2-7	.	CASSQEGRGGSYEQYF	TGTGCCAGCAGCCAAGAAGGGCGGGGGGGATCCTACGAGCAGTACTTC
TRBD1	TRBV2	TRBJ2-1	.	CASRARPGQVYNEQFF	TGTGCCAGCAGAGCTAGACCGGGACAGGTATACAATGAGCAGTTCTTC
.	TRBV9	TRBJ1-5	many	CASSVAGTGNSNQPQHF	TGTGCCAGCAGCGTAGCTGGAACAGGGAATAGCAATCAGCCCCAGCATTTT
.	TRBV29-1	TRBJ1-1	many	CSVRGLNTEAFF	TGCAGCGTGAGGGGCTTGAACACTGAAGCTTTCTTT
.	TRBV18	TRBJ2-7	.	CASSLNGGRSYEQYF	TGTGCCAGCTCATTAAACGGTGGCAGATCCTACGAGCAGTACTTC